One and the same sample provided the 16 T cell receptor beta chains below, sequenced in a study of shared clonotypes between healthy human individuals. Measured with immunoSEQ multiplex PCR; TCRdb has only the in-frame clones, and not every one. The table records approximately 440,000 clones, 77% of them present only once. The sample was PBMCs. Receptors were obtained from a woman aged 40 to 50 in good health. Some clones in this sample may be carry-over from other donors' samples.

Only one count was recorded for this clone. The chain joins TRBV28 to TRBJ2-7; D not certain. The CDR3 extends over 14 amino acids. The germline CDR1 and CDR2 sequences are MDHEN and SYDVKM. Between the trimmed V and J ends, which lost 5 bases and 0 bases, there was a span of 11 bases. The CDR3 nucleotides read TGTGCCAGCAGTGTAGGCAGCTACTCCTACGAGCAGTACTTC. Residues: CASSVGSYSYEQYF.

This clone has a count of ten or more. The V and J genes are TRBV6-1 and TRBJ1-5; D is ambiguous. V was clipped by 3 bases and J by 2 bases, with 14 bases between them. From germline, CDR1 is MNHNS and CDR2 SASEGT. There are 16 residues in the CDR3. CDR3 in DNA: TGTGCCAGCAGTGAGCTGTTAGGGTCCGGCAATCAGCCCCAGCATTTT. Its protein product is CASSELLGSGNQPQHF.

This clone has just a few counts. Other nucleotide sequences in the sample specify the same CDR3. The gene calls are TRBV5-4 and TRBJ2-1, with D uncertain. Germline assignment: CDR1 SGHNT and CDR2 YYREEE (reference sequence). This CDR3 region has 14 residues. Trimming took 0 bases from V and 4 from J, leaving 8 bases between them. CDR3 nucleotide sequence: TGTGCCAGCAGCTTGGCCCGCGATTACAATGAGCAGTTCTTC. Encoded protein: CASSLARDYNEQFF.

This clone was seen just once. The chain recombines TRBV25-1 with TRBJ2-5, with 8 bases matching TRBD1. This CDR3 region has 12 residues. Germline V CDR1 and CDR2: MGHDK, SYGVNS. Unmatched junction bases numbered 8, after V lost 8 bases and J lost 9 bases. The CDR3 region is CASGQGHMAQYF. Here the CDR3 DNA reads TGTGCCAGCGGACAGGGCCATATGGCCCAGTACTTC. The variable domain in full, completed from reference TRBV25-1 and TRBJ2-5, reads EADIYQTPRYLVIGTGKKITLECSQTMGHDKMYWYQQDPGMELHLIHYSYGVNSTEKGDLSSESTVSRIRTEHFPLTLESARPSHTSQYLCASGQGHMAQYFGPGTRLLVL.

The chain employs TRBV27 and TRBJ1-5; D may be TRBD1 (5 bases). CDR1 and CDR2 (germline): MNHEY, SMNVEV (reference sequence). The CDR3 has 13 amino acids. V was clipped by 6 bases and J by 4 bases, with 10 bases between them. CDR3 residues: CASSTGRNQPQHF. CDR3 bases: TGTGCCAGCAGCACGGGACGTAATCAGCCCCAGCATTTT.

The chain carries TRBV6-4 and TRBJ2-3; 8 positions match TRBD2. CDR1 is MRHNA and CDR2 is SNTAGT in the germline V gene. Trimming took 10 bases from V and 0 from J; bases not matched to a gene: 9. The CDR3 is 15 residues long. As DNA, the CDR3 is TGTGCCACGTCAGCGGGGGACTCTAGCACAGATACGCAGTATTTT. Its translation: CATSAGDSSTDTQYF.

The V and J genes are TRBV7-9 and TRBJ2-2, with D perhaps TRBD1 (6 bases). Germline CDR1 SEHNR, CDR2 FQNEAQ (reference sequence). The V end was cut by 5 bases, the J end by 0 bases, with 10 bases between. The CDR3 totals 15 residues. The CDR3 reads CASSARTANTGELFF. The CDR3 DNA is TGTGCCAGCAGCGCTAGGACAGCGAACACCGGGGAGCTGTTTTTT.

This clone is a singleton in its sample. The genes are TRBV30 and TRBJ1-6; 9 bases match TRBD1. Germline V gene data show CDR1 as GTSNPN and CDR2 as SVGIG (reference sequence). The ends lost 3 bases at V and 8 bases at J; junction bases unmatched: 11. The CDR3 runs to 16 residues. This CDR3 reads CAWSAPTTGGDSPLHF. The CDR3, as DNA: TGTGCCTGGAGCGCCCCCACAACAGGGGGCGATTCACCCCTCCACTTT.

The chain employs TRBV5-1 and TRBJ2-7; TRBD2 aligns across 10 bases. CDR1 and CDR2 from the germline V gene are SGHRS and YFSETQ. Unmatched junction bases numbered 5, after V lost 2 bases and J lost 3 bases. This CDR3 is built from 15 residues. In DNA form, the CDR3 reads TGCGCCAGCAGCTTCGGACTAGCGGACCACTACGAGCAGTACTTC. Its translation is CASSFGLADHYEQYF.

As to this clone: A far larger clone is just one base off, so this is likely a read error. This chain connects TRBV6-5 to TRBJ2-5; TRBD2 might be the D (6 bases). The DNA end lines up better with TRBJ2-7; the J call may be wrong. Germline V lookup: CDR1 MNHEY, CDR2 SVGAGI. The CDR3 is made up of 14 amino acids. This chain's CDR3 is CASRTGGVAYEQYF. In nucleotides, the CDR3 is TGTGCCAGCAGAACCGGAGGGGTGGCCTACGAGCAGTACTTC.

A note on this clone: It is likely a read error: a sequence one base away is far more abundant. V usage is TRBV30 and J usage is TRBJ2-2, with D possibly being TRBD1 (6 bases). Germline values: CDR1 GTSNPN, CDR2 SVGIG (reference sequence). This CDR3 region has 11 residues. CDR3: CATGNTGELLF. CDR3 coding DNA: TGTGCCACAGGGAACACCGGGGAGCTGCTTTTT. Full variable domain (outside the CDR3, taken from reference TRBV30 and TRBJ2-2): SQTIHQWPATLVQPVGSPLSLECTVEGTSNPNLYWYRQAAGRGLQLLFYSVGIGQISSEVPQNLSASRPQDRQFILSSKKLLLSDSGFYLCATGNTGELLFGEGSRLTVL.

This clone has just one count. This chain joins TRBV30 and TRBJ1-2; no definite D call. Per germline, CDR1 GTSNPN and CDR2 SVGIG (reference sequence). The ends were cut back, 1 base at V and 3 bases at J, with 6 bases in the middle. This CDR3 comprises 12 residues. The CDR3 nucleotides are TGTGCCTGGAGTGAAGGCGACTATGGCTACACCTTC. It translates to CAWSEGDYGYTF.

The chain carries TRBV7-2 and TRBJ2-7; D is undetermined. Per the germline V gene, CDR1 is SGHTA and CDR2 is FQGNSA. V lost 1 base and J 4 bases, leaving 8 bases between the germline ends. This CDR3 is 13 amino acids long. The CDR3 sequence is CASSLEAKYEQYF. Written as DNA, the CDR3 is TGTGCCAGCAGCTTAGAAGCGAAATACGAGCAGTACTTC.

This clone was counted between two and nine times. This rearrangement joins TRBV2 to TRBJ2-3; 9 positions match TRBD2. This CDR3 is 15 amino acids long. CDR1 is SNHLY and CDR2 is FYNNEI in the germline V gene. V lost 3 bases and J lost 5; bases outside the gene matches: 6. This CDR3 reads CASSDGIAGVDTQYF. DNA of the CDR3: TGTGCCAGCAGTGACGGGATAGCGGGGGTAGATACGCAGTATTTT.

This chain connects TRBV28 to TRBJ2-7; 16 nucleotides align to TRBD2. V was clipped by 5 bases and J by 6 bases; unmatched bases: 1. The length of the CDR3 is 14 residues. Germline lookup yields CDR1 MDHEN and CDR2 SYDVKM. The CDR3 here is CASSGTSGRVEQYF. In DNA form, the CDR3 reads TGTGCCAGCAGTGGGACTAGCGGGAGGGTCGAGCAGTACTTC.

The rearrangement joins TRBV28 to TRBJ1-5; no clear D. The germline V gene encodes CDR1 MDHEN and CDR2 SYDVKM. V lost 2 bases and J lost 4, with 6 bases in between. CDR3 length equals 13 residues. The CDR3 here is CASSLVPNQPQHF. Here the CDR3 DNA reads TGTGCCAGCAGTTTAGTACCAAATCAGCCCCAGCATTTT.